These 29 T cell receptor beta chains were all obtained from the same sample, sequenced in a study of T cell changes during pregnancy in multiple sclerosis. Data came from immunoSEQ multiplex PCR; TCRdb stores just in-frame clones and leaves some out. The top ten hold 12% of the sample, which has fewer than 15,000 clones, roughly 90% seen once. Sequences were derived from CD8+ T cells from peripheral blood mononuclear cells, sampled after pregnancy. The receptors were sampled from a female donor in good health, enrolled as a control in a pregnancy study.

The CDR3 nucleotides are TGTGCCAGCAGCACCCTTTCCGGGACAGGGTTAAATGAGCAGTTCTTC. It yields the protein CASSTLSGTGLNEQFF. V is TRBV9 and J is TRBJ2-1; 9 nucleotides align to TRBD1. The germline V gene encodes CDR1 SGDLS and CDR2 YYNGEE. V trimming: 4 bases; J trimming: 7 bases; junction bases outside the gene matches: 12. The CDR3 runs to 16 residues.

The chain is built from TRBV6-1 and TRBJ1-5; perhaps TRBD1 as D (5 bases). Germline loops: CDR1 MNHNS, CDR2 SASEGT. This CDR3 is 14 amino acids long. V gave up 8 bases and J gave up 0 bases, with 11 bases separating them. CDR3 bases: TGTGCCAGCCTAACAGGATTTAGCAATCAGCCCCAGCATTTT. This gives the protein CASLTGFSNQPQHF.

This chain connects TRBV19 to TRBJ2-4; TRBD1 aligns across 10 bases. V trimming: 3 bases; J trimming: 8 bases; junction bases outside the gene matches: 13. There are 17 residues in the CDR3. Germline-derived CDR1 and CDR2 are LNHDA and SQIVND (reference sequence). The CDR3 is CASSIFGTGARGDIQYF. CDR3 in DNA: TGTGCCAGTAGTATTTTTGGGACAGGGGCCCGCGGGGACATTCAGTACTTC.

CDR3 DNA: TGTGCCAGCAGCGAAACATACAGCGGGGTCGGCACAGATACGCAGTATTTT. Its translation: CASSETYSGVGTDTQYF. The V call is TRBV9, the J call TRBJ2-3; 7 nucleotides align to TRBD2. Per the germline V gene, CDR1 is SGDLS and CDR2 is YYNGEE. This CDR3 comprises 17 residues. The trim removed 3 bases at V and 1 base at J, leaving 11 bases unmatched.

This sequence joins TRBV2 and TRBJ1-4; D gene uncertain. Trimming stripped 1 base from V and 0 bases from J, with 6 bases between. Germline CDR1 reads SNHLY; CDR2 reads FYNNEI. The CDR3 contains 15 residues. CDR3 amino acids: CASSEGGSTNEKLFF. As DNA, the CDR3 is TGTGCCAGCAGTGAAGGCGGATCAACTAATGAAAAACTGTTTTTT. The whole variable domain, filled in from reference TRBV2 and TRBJ1-4, reads EPEVTQTPSHQVTQMGQEVILRCVPISNHLYFYWYRQILGQKVEFLVSFYNNEISEKSEIFDDQFSVERPDGSNFTLKIRSTKLEDSAMYFCASSEGGSTNEKLFFGSGTQLSVL.

The table lists this clone with a few counts. The chain carries TRBV19 and TRBJ1-2; no reliable D call. Trimming shortened V by 6 bases and J by 4 bases, and 6 bases separated the two germline ends. Germline V gene data show CDR1 as LNHDA and CDR2 as SQIVND (reference sequence). This CDR3 spans 11 amino acids. The CDR3 reads CASRFGYGYTF. The CDR3, as DNA: TGTGCCAGTAGATTCGGCTATGGCTACACCTTC. Using reference TRBV19 and TRBJ1-2 for the parts outside the CDR3, the full variable domain is DGGITQSPKYLFRKEGQNVTLSCEQNLNHDAMYWYRQDPGQGLRLIYYSQIVNDFQKGDIAEGYSVSREKKESFPLTVTSAQKNPTAFYLCASRFGYGYTFGSGTRLTVV.

This chain links TRBV6-4 with TRBJ2-2; the match to TRBD2 covers 9 bases. The V gene end was trimmed by 3 bases and the J gene end by 3 bases; junction bases not matched to a gene: 2. The CDR3 is 15 amino acids. Germline CDR1 MRHNA, CDR2 SNTAGT. The CDR3 protein is CASSEREGDTGELFF. In DNA, the CDR3 is TGTGCCAGCAGTGAGCGGGAGGGGGACACCGGGGAGCTGTTTTTT.

The chain recombines TRBV12-5 with TRBJ2-1; TRBD1 aligns across 8 bases. Germline lookup yields CDR1 LGHNT and CDR2 FRNRAP. V trimming: 6 bases; J trimming: 8 bases; junction bases outside the gene matches: 9. CDR3 length equals 14 residues. This CDR3 is CASGNDRGPHEQFF. The CDR3 DNA is TGTGCTAGTGGCAACGACAGGGGCCCGCATGAGCAGTTCTTC.

This chain links TRBV28 with TRBJ2-7; no firm D call. From germline, CDR1 is MDHEN and CDR2 SYDVKM. There are 10 residues in the CDR3. Trimming left V 3 bases short and J 7 bases short, with 4 bases between. CDR3 loop: CASSFQEQYF. CDR3 nucleotide sequence: TGTGCCAGCAGTTTCCAAGAGCAGTACTTC.

The V gene is TRBV7-2, the J gene TRBJ1-5, with 7 bases fitting TRBD1. Germline-derived CDR1 and CDR2 are SGHTA and FQGNSA. This CDR3 has 19 residues. J was trimmed by 0 bases and V by 4 bases; bases with no gene match: 15. DNA for the CDR3: TGTGCCAGCAGCTCACCGACAGGGCGAGAACTCAATAGCAATCAGCCCCAGCATTTT. This sequence encodes CASSSPTGRELNSNQPQHF.

The chain uses TRBV13 and TRBJ2-7; 10 bases are shared with TRBD2. Looked up from germline, CDR1 is PRHDT and CDR2 is FYEKMQ (reference sequence). V shed 5 bases and J 2 bases; nucleotides not matched to a gene: 6. This CDR3 is 15 amino acids long. The CDR3 coding sequence is TGTGCCAGCAGCATAAGCGGGGGGGGGACCTACGAGCAGTACTTC. It yields the protein CASSISGGGTYEQYF. Full variable domain (rest looked up from reference TRBV13 and TRBJ2-7): AAGVIQSPRHLIKEKRETATLKCYPIPRHDTVYWYQQGPGQDPQFLISFYEKMQSDKGSIPDRFSAQQFSDYHSELNMSSLELGDSALYFCASSISGGGTYEQYFGPGTRLTVT.

The rearrangement uses TRBV27 and TRBJ2-1; possibly TRBD1 for D (6 bases). Trimming cost V 5 bases and J 7 bases, with 21 bases left between them. CDR1 and CDR2 (germline): MNHEY, SMNVEV (reference sequence). The CDR3 loop spans 16 amino acids. The CDR3 coding sequence is TGTGCCAGCAGTGACATTCAGGGGCCCTTAGGAAATGAGCAGTTCTTC. It codes for CASSDIQGPLGNEQFF.

The chain combines TRBV4-1 with TRBJ2-2; D not resolved. Looked up from germline, CDR1 is MGHRA and CDR2 is YSYEKL. V shed 3 bases and J shed 0 bases, with 8 bases lying between them. The CDR3 is 15 residues long. The CDR3 nucleotides are TGCGCCAGCAGCCACCCTAGATCGAACACCGGGGAGCTGTTTTTT. It encodes CASSHPRSNTGELFF.

The chain is built from TRBV19 and TRBJ1-1; the D gene is possibly TRBD1 (5 bases). This CDR3 has 11 amino acids. Germline loops: CDR1 LNHDA, CDR2 SQIVND (reference sequence). Deletions cut 7 bases from V and 10 bases from J, with 13 bases between. In DNA, the CDR3 is TGTGCCAGTATCATGGGGCGCCGAGCTTTCTTT. Protein product: CASIMGRRAFF.

Written as DNA, the CDR3 is TGTGCCAGCAGCGTAGAAACAGGGGGCGATGAGCAGTTCTTC. The encoded protein is CASSVETGGDEQFF. The chain employs TRBV9 and TRBJ2-1; 9 bases fit TRBD1. The CDR3 covers 14 residues. V shed 0 bases and J 8 bases; nucleotides not matched to a gene: 3. Germline CDR1 is SGDLS and CDR2 is YYNGEE.

CDR3 protein: CASSKSSGGASEAFF. The DNA for the CDR3 is TGTGCCAGCAGCAAATCAAGTGGGGGCGCCTCTGAAGCTTTCTTT. The gene calls are TRBV7-9 and TRBJ1-1; TRBD1 might be the D (6 bases). The V gene's germline CDR1 is SEHNR and CDR2 FQNEAQ (reference sequence). This CDR3 comprises 15 residues. Trimming pared 5 bases from V and 6 bases from J, leaving 19 bases between.

The chain links TRBV6-1 to TRBJ2-3; 9 nucleotides match TRBD2. V lost 8 bases and J lost 4; bases outside the gene matches: 10. CDR3 size: 15 residues. CDR1 MNHNS and CDR2 SASEGT come from the germline V gene. The CDR3 loop reads CASGHLAGAPDTQYF. The CDR3, as DNA: TGTGCCAGCGGACACTTAGCGGGAGCCCCAGATACGCAGTATTTT.

In DNA, the CDR3 is TGCGCCTCCTCCGGGACAGGGAATTCCGAGCAGTACTTC. Translation: CASSGTGNSEQYF. The chain uses TRBV4-3 and TRBJ2-7; TRBD1 matches 9 bases. The CDR3 length is 13 residues. V shed 11 bases, J shed 6 bases, and the junction held 11 bases outside the gene matches. The V gene's germline CDR1 is LGHNA and CDR2 YSLEER.

CDR3 bases: TGTGCCAGCAGTCCTAGAGTCCAAGAGACCCAGTACTTC. Translated, it gives CASSPRVQETQYF. This sequence joins TRBV28 and TRBJ2-5; D not resolved. Looked up from germline, CDR1 is MDHEN and CDR2 is SYDVKM. Deletions cut 5 bases from V and 1 base from J, with 8 bases between. The CDR3 has 13 residues.

The rearrangement joins TRBV13 to TRBJ2-1; 11 bases match TRBD2. In germline, CDR1 is PRHDT, CDR2 FYEKMQ (reference sequence). The CDR3 is made up of 16 amino acids. V was clipped by 5 bases and J by 4 bases; unmatched bases: 7. The CDR3 sequence is CASSASGTSGYNEQFF. CDR3 sequence (DNA): TGTGCCAGCAGCGCCTCCGGGACTAGCGGTTACAATGAGCAGTTCTTC.

Remarks on this clone: The junction departs from germline at one end; a sequencing error may be responsible. Other DNA sequences of this sample code for an identical CDR3. The gene calls are TRBV7-9 and TRBJ1-5, with D possibly being TRBD1 (6 bases). In germline, CDR1 is SEHNR, CDR2 FQNEAQ (reference sequence). This CDR3 is built from 14 residues. For the CDR3, the DNA is TGTGCTAGCAATAGGGGGGGCGTAGATCAGCCCCAGCATTTT. It codes for CASNRGGVDQPQHF.

A remark on this clone: A read error may account for a junction end that differs from germline. The CDR3 nucleotides are TGTGCCAGCAGATTAGGACTGGGAGAGAACAATGAGCAGTTCTTC. Encoded protein: CASRLGLGENNEQFF. V usage is TRBV7-9 and J usage is TRBJ2-1; a weak D match, TRBD2 (5 bases). CDR1 and CDR2 from the germline V gene are SEHNR and FQNEAQ (reference sequence). This CDR3 has 15 residues.

This chain joins TRBV6-1 and TRBJ2-7, with 7 bases matching TRBD2. The CDR3 runs to 15 residues. Losses at the gene ends were 0 bases for V and 0 bases for J; bases not matched to a gene: 2. Germline CDR1 and CDR2: MNHNS and SASEGT. For the CDR3, the DNA is TGTGCCAGCAGTGAAGCGGGCGGGAGCTCCTACGAGCAGTACTTC. This gives the protein CASSEAGGSSYEQYF.

The chain recombines TRBV29-1 with TRBJ1-1; 9 bases are a match to TRBD1. Per germline, CDR1 SQVTM and CDR2 ANQGSEA. J gave up 4 bases and V 8 bases, and 11 bases lay outside the gene matches. There are 14 residues in the CDR3. This chain's CDR3 is CSTAGTGRATEAFF. The CDR3 DNA is TGCAGCACCGCCGGGACAGGGAGGGCCACTGAAGCTTTCTTT.

J is TRBJ2-6 and V is TRBV7-9; maybe TRBD1 (5 bases). V was cut by 8 bases and J by 2 bases, with 16 bases left in between. Germline V gives CDR1 SEHNR, CDR2 FQNEAQ (reference sequence). The CDR3 runs to 16 residues. The DNA of the CDR3 is TGTGCCAGCGAGACAGTAGTGTCGGCTGGGGCCAACGTCCTGACTTTC. It yields the protein CASETVVSAGANVLTF. The whole variable domain, filled in from reference TRBV7-9 and TRBJ2-6, reads DTGVSQNPRHKITKRGQNVTFRCDPISEHNRLYWYRQTLGQGPEFLTYFQNEAQLEKSRLLSDRFSAERPKGSFSTLEIQRTEQGDSAMYLCASETVVSAGANVLTFGAGSRLTVL.

The chain links TRBV28 to TRBJ2-1, with D tentatively TRBD2 (5 bases). This CDR3 contains 15 residues. The germline gives CDR1 MDHEN, CDR2 SYDVKM. The ends were cut back, 5 bases at V and 0 bases at J, with 11 bases in the middle. The CDR3 DNA reads as TGTGCCAGCAGTCCAAGCGGACCCTCCTACAATGAGCAGTTCTTC. This codes for CASSPSGPSYNEQFF.

This sequence joins TRBV5-4 and TRBJ1-6; 7 nucleotides align to TRBD1. CDR1 and CDR2 (germline): SGHNT, YYREEE (reference sequence). Trimming cost V 3 bases and J 5 bases; bases outside gene matches: 5. CDR3 size: 15 residues. The CDR3 region has the DNA TGTGCCAGCAGCTGGGCCGGGACAGATAATTCACCCCTCCACTTT. Its translation: CASSWAGTDNSPLHF.

The chain links TRBV2 to TRBJ2-3; D is possibly TRBD2 (5 bases). CDR3 length: 15 amino acids. V dropped 7 bases and J dropped 0 bases, with 14 bases sitting between them. Germline V CDR1 and CDR2: SNHLY, FYNNEI. In DNA, the CDR3 is TGTGCCAGCAATCCGGGAACGGGGAGCACAGATACGCAGTATTTT. Protein product: CASNPGTGSTDTQYF.

The chain's CDR3 is CASDGLYGYTF. DNA of the CDR3: TGTGCCAGCGACGGACTGTATGGCTACACCTTC. The gene calls are TRBV9 and TRBJ1-2; no definite D call. Germline V gene sequence: CDR1 SGDLS, CDR2 YYNGEE. The V gene lost 7 bases and the J gene lost 5 bases, with 9 bases spanning the gap. This CDR3 comprises 11 residues.